This entry concerns a single TCR beta chain. The data were produced by immunoSEQ multiplex PCR, yet TCRdb's version contains in-frame clones alone and is incomplete. This table has 430,000 or so clones, 88% appearing once. Germline-derived CDR1 and CDR2 are LNHDA and SQIVND (reference sequence). This CDR3 has 14 amino acids. Germline trimming cut 5 bases from V and 5 bases from J; bases unmatched to any gene: 8. The entry originates in a study of blood T cell repertoires in COVID-19. Study overall: In each case, the material was cDNA or gDNA derived from T cells, B-cell-depleted T cells, or PBMCs.

This sequence originates from a woman between 35 and 50 years old who had recovered from COVID-19. V gene TRBV19 combines with J gene TRBJ1-2, with 7 bases identical to TRBD1. The sequencing sample was made of PBMCs or T cells enriched from blood (not recorded which). CDR3 bases: TGTGCCAGTAGTCCGACGGGACAGACGTATGGCTACACCTTC. Protein product: CASSPTGQTYGYTF.